These 9 T cell receptor beta chains came from one sample sequenced in a study of cytomegalovirus exposure and HLA in healthy donors. The PCR ran on 60 Vbeta and 13 Jbeta primers. Generated by immunoSEQ multiplex PCR, the TCRdb table keeps only in-frame clones and is missing some. In the table there are 160,000 or so clones, about 80% of which are singletons. Sequencing was carried out using PBMCs. Receptors originate from a man aged 50-60 years in good health and CMV-seropositive.

The genes are TRBV6-5 and TRBJ1-5; TRBD1 might be the D (6 bases). The V end lost 2 bases, the J end lost 2 bases, and 10 bases lay between the germline ends. The CDR3 loop spans 15 amino acids. Germline-derived CDR1 and CDR2 are MNHEY and SVGAGI. CDR3 coding DNA: TGTGCCAGCAGTTACGCAGGGGCAGGCAATCAGCCCCAGCATTTT. Protein sequence: CASSYAGAGNQPQHF.

This chain joins TRBV6-5 and TRBJ2-7; D call uncertain. The CDR3 contains 12 residues. CDR1 is MNHEY, CDR2 SVGAGI, per germline. V was clipped by 4 bases and J by 6 bases, with 10 bases between them. The CDR3 DNA is TGTGCCAGCAGTTCCATCGCGAGCGAGCAGTACTTC. This encodes CASSSIASEQYF.

V gene TRBV5-6 combines with J gene TRBJ2-3, with a weak D call TRBD1 (5 bases). V lost 2 bases to trimming and J lost 5 bases, with 12 bases between them. In germline, CDR1 is SGHDT, CDR2 YYEEEE. The CDR3 contains 14 residues. CDR3 nucleotides: TGTGCCAGCAGCTTAAATCAGGGTCAAGATACGCAGTATTTT. The encoded protein is CASSLNQGQDTQYF.

The CDR3 loop reads CASSQGQGAYNEQFF. CDR3 sequence (DNA): TGTGCCAGCAGCCAGGGACAGGGGGCTTACAATGAGCAGTTCTTC. V usage is TRBV7-9 and J usage is TRBJ2-1; 12 bases match TRBD1. V shed 5 bases, J shed 4 bases, and the junction held 3 bases outside the gene matches. The length of the CDR3 is 15 residues. Germline loops: CDR1 SEHNR, CDR2 FQNEAQ (reference sequence).

The rearrangement uses TRBV19 and TRBJ2-7; 7 bases map to TRBD1. Germline V gives CDR1 LNHDA, CDR2 SQIVND (reference sequence). V was pared by 6 bases and J by 1 base, with 15 bases of the junction left unmatched. The CDR3 loop spans 17 amino acids. In DNA form, the CDR3 reads TGTGCCAGTAGAACGCCGGCCACAGGGGACCTTTCCTACGAGCAGTACTTC. Its translation is CASRTPATGDLSYEQYF.

The chain has TRBV5-1 and TRBJ2-5; the match to TRBD2 covers 12 bases. From germline, CDR1 is SGHRS and CDR2 YFSETQ. V was pared by 6 bases and J by 5 bases, with 11 bases of the junction left unmatched. This CDR3 has 16 amino acids. CDR3 DNA sequence: TGCGCCAGCAAAATTAGACTAGCGGGGGCCCAGGAGACCCAGTACTTC. This gives the protein CASKIRLAGAQETQYF.

Comments on this clone: Sequence at one end of the junction differs from germline and may be a read error. The chain uses TRBV28 and TRBJ1-2; possibly TRBD1 for D (5 bases). From germline, CDR1 is MDHEN and CDR2 SYDVKM. The CDR3 loop spans 13 amino acids. CDR3 coding DNA: TGTGCCAGCAGTTTGGGAGGGACCTATCGCTACACCTTC. This encodes CASSLGGTYRYTF.

The chain employs TRBV2 and TRBJ2-5; weak D call: TRBD2 (5 bases). The CDR3 has 15 amino acids. Looked up from germline, CDR1 is SNHLY and CDR2 is FYNNEI. The ends were cut back, 5 bases at V and 5 bases at J, with 18 bases in the middle. The CDR3 reads CASSILGSGGETQYF. CDR3 in DNA: TGTGCCAGCAGTATCCTGGGGAGCGGCGGGGAGACCCAGTACTTC. Drawing the rest from reference TRBV2 and TRBJ2-5, the complete variable domain is EPEVTQTPSHQVTQMGQEVILRCVPISNHLYFYWYRQILGQKVEFLVSFYNNEISEKSEIFDDQFSVERPDGSNFTLKIRSTKLEDSAMYFCASSILGSGGETQYFGPGTRLLVL.

CDR3: CASSLGAGGKDTQYF. CDR3 nucleotide sequence: TGTGCCAGCAGCTTAGGGGCAGGGGGTAAAGATACGCAGTATTTT. The J gene is TRBJ2-3, the V gene TRBV11-2; TRBD1 agrees at 7 bases. V dropped 1 base and J dropped 5; count of bases not matched to a gene: 6. The CDR3 is 15 residues long. CDR1 and CDR2 from the germline V gene are SGHAT and FQNNGV.